The 26 T cell receptor beta chains in this list originate from one sample, sequenced in a study of blood T cells in healthy people across ages. Combining a sample-barcoded 5' primer with a J-beta primer mix, a second PCR ran for roughly 6 to 12 cycles. TCRdb re-analysed the 5' RACE reads in MiXCR, keeping a single row per CDR3 protein. Here the sample spans 1.5 million to 2 million distinct CDR3 sequences, roughly 28% being singletons. Sequencing was carried out using blood. The receptors stem from a young woman in good health.

This clonotype was seen repeatedly, ten times or more. The chain is built from TRBV7-2 and TRBJ2-5; D is perhaps TRBD1 (8 bases). The CDR3 has 15 amino acids. CDR1 SGHTA and CDR2 FQGNSA come from the germline V gene. Trimming shortened V by 2 bases and J by 4 bases, and 14 bases separated the two germline ends. For the CDR3, the DNA is TGTGCCAGCAGCTTACCTACAGGGGGGGTAGAGACCCAGTACTTC. Its translation: CASSLPTGGVETQYF. Using reference TRBV7-2 and TRBJ2-5 for the parts outside the CDR3, the full variable domain is GAGVSQSPSNKVTEKGKDVELRCDPISGHTALYWYRQSLGQGLEFLIYFQGNSAPDKSGLPSDRFSAERTGGSVSTLTIQRTQQEDSAVYLCASSLPTGGVETQYFGPGTRLLVL.

This clonotype was seen a few times. V is TRBV5-1 and J is TRBJ1-1; D not certain. Between the trimmed V and J ends, which lost 4 bases and 0 bases, there was a span of 7 bases. This CDR3 comprises 13 residues. The germline gives CDR1 SGHRS, CDR2 YFSETQ. The CDR3 bases are TGCGCCAGCAGCGAAAATATGAACACTGAAGCTTTCTTT. Amino acid sequence: CASSENMNTEAFF.

This clonotype was detected many times. The chain couples TRBV9 to TRBJ2-7; D gene unclear. Trimming pared 0 bases from V and 1 base from J, leaving 8 bases between. The CDR3 totals 14 residues. The germline gives CDR1 SGDLS, CDR2 YYNGEE. The CDR3 sequence is CASSVGGDSYEQYF. The DNA of the CDR3 is TGTGCCAGCAGCGTAGGTGGTGATTCCTACGAGCAGTACTTC. Full variable domain (rest looked up from reference TRBV9 and TRBJ2-7): DSGVTQTPKHLITATGQRVTLRCSPRSGDLSVYWYQQSLDQGLQFLIQYYNGEERAKGNILERFSAQQFPDLHSELNLSSLELGDSALYFCASSVGGDSYEQYFGPGTRLTVT.

This chain links TRBV7-6 with TRBJ2-2, with 10 bases identical to TRBD2. The germline V gene encodes CDR1 SGHVS and CDR2 FNYEAQ. The V and J ends lost 1 base and 1 base, in that order; junction bases with no gene match: 0. The CDR3 loop spans 16 amino acids. CDR3 region: CASSLEREGNTGELFF. In DNA, the CDR3 is TGTGCCAGCAGCTTAGAGCGGGAGGGGAACACCGGGGAGCTGTTTTTT.

This rearrangement joins TRBV4-1 to TRBJ1-1; D possibly corresponds to TRBD1 (5 bases). Trimming took off 1 base at V and 1 base at J, with 13 bases between the two ends. CDR1 MGHRA and CDR2 YSYEKL come from the germline V gene. This CDR3 is built from 16 residues. The CDR3 sequence is CASSQVSAGANTEAFF. The CDR3 DNA follows: TGCGCCAGCAGCCAAGTCTCAGCCGGGGCGAACACTGAAGCTTTCTTT.

This clonotype has just a few counts. The chain links TRBV29-1 to TRBJ1-1; D possibly corresponds to TRBD1 (6 bases). The CDR3 sequence is 12 residues long. The germline V gene has CDR1 SQVTM and CDR2 ANQGSEA. V gave up 5 bases and J gave up 5 bases, with 12 bases separating them. CDR3 amino acids: CSVRGAVTEAFF. CDR3 nucleotides: TGCAGCGTTCGGGGGGCGGTAACTGAAGCTTTCTTT.

This clonotype showed up just a few times. The chain is built from TRBV19 and TRBJ2-7; 7 bases map to TRBD1. The CDR3 length is 13 residues. V shed 10 bases, J shed 3 bases, and the junction held 9 bases outside the gene matches. Germline loops: CDR1 LNHDA, CDR2 SQIVND (reference sequence). The CDR3 bases are TGTGCCACAAGAGACGACAGGGACTACGAGCAGTACTTC. Its protein is CATRDDRDYEQYF.

With respect to this clonotype: A much larger clone is a single base away; this may be a read error. The rearrangement uses TRBV6-5 and TRBJ2-7; 9 nucleotides agree with TRBD1. The CDR3 loop spans 14 amino acids. Germline loops: CDR1 MNHEY, CDR2 SVGAGI. The J segment lost 2 bases and the V segment lost 6 bases, leaving 5 bases of the junction unmatched. The CDR3 loop reads CASRSGQGPYEQYF. In nucleotides, the CDR3 is TGTGCCAGCAGGTCGGGACAGGGCCCCTACGAGCAGTACTTC.

This clonotype has only a few counts. One base away lies a much larger clone, so this may be a sequencing read error. The J gene is TRBJ2-4, the V gene TRBV29-1; D gene uncertain. This CDR3 is 12 amino acids long. Trimming cost V 3 bases and J 8 bases, with 11 bases left between them. Germline CDR1 is SQVTM and CDR2 is ANQGSEA. CDR3 loop: CSVDPGWDIQYF. The CDR3 coding sequence is TGCAGCGTTGATCCGGGTTGGGACATTCAGTACTTC.

This clonotype was recorded many times. The chain recombines TRBV20-1 with TRBJ1-2; D not resolved. CDR3 length: 13 amino acids. Germline CDR1 DFQATT, CDR2 SNEGSKA (reference sequence). V lost 3 bases and J 3 bases, leaving 11 bases between the germline ends. In DNA form, the CDR3 reads TGCAGTGCTAGCCCCGGTAACGACTATGGCTACACCTTC. Translation gives CSASPGNDYGYTF.

The chain employs TRBV6-5 and TRBJ1-1, with a possible D match to TRBD1 (6 bases). Between the trimmed V and J ends, which lost 8 bases and 12 bases, there was a span of 22 bases. This CDR3 region has 13 residues. CDR1 is MNHEY, CDR2 SVGAGI, per germline. In DNA, the CDR3 is TGTGCCAGCCGAACCACCCGGGGGGCGCGGACTTTCTTT. Amino acid sequence: CASRTTRGARTFF.

V usage is TRBV20-1 and J usage is TRBJ1-2; 7 nucleotides align to TRBD1. V was clipped by 4 bases and J by 4 bases; unmatched bases: 9. From germline, CDR1 is DFQATT and CDR2 SNEGSKA (reference sequence). This CDR3 contains 14 residues. The CDR3 here is CSANPDRAAYGYTF. DNA of the CDR3: TGCAGTGCTAACCCAGACAGGGCAGCCTATGGCTACACCTTC.

The gene calls are TRBV20-1 and TRBJ1-1; no clear D gene. Looked up from germline, CDR1 is DFQATT and CDR2 is SNEGSKA (reference sequence). Trimming shortened V by 1 base and J by 1 base, and 10 bases separated the two germline ends. There are 14 residues in the CDR3. CDR3 nucleotides: TGCAGTGCTAGAGTCCGGGTCTCGAACACTGAAGCTTTCTTT. Its protein product is CSARVRVSNTEAFF.

The chain has TRBV5-1 and TRBJ2-7, with D hard to call. The CDR3 is made up of 12 amino acids. The germline CDR1 and CDR2 sequences are SGHRS and YFSETQ. V was shortened by 4 bases and J by 7 bases, with 12 bases between the two germline ends. CDR3 DNA: TGCGCCAGCAGCATTAGCCAGGATGAGCAGTACTTC. Encoded protein: CASSISQDEQYF.

This clonotype was observed many times. The chain links TRBV29-1 to TRBJ2-4, with a weak D call TRBD1 (5 bases). The CDR3 spans 17 residues. V lost 1 base and J lost 0, with 16 bases in between. Germline V gene sequence: CDR1 SQVTM, CDR2 ANQGSEA. The CDR3 here is CSVEATGVGLAKNIQYF. In nucleotides, the CDR3 is TGCAGCGTTGAAGCTACAGGTGTGGGTTTAGCCAAAAACATTCAGTACTTC.

This clonotype was recorded at least ten times. The genes are TRBV5-1 and TRBJ2-1; 7 nucleotides align to TRBD1. Germline CDR1 reads SGHRS; CDR2 reads YFSETQ. The V gene end was trimmed by 3 bases and the J gene end by 2 bases; junction bases not matched to a gene: 5. The CDR3 totals 15 residues. The CDR3 region is CASSSNGQAYNEQFF. The CDR3 region has the DNA TGCGCCAGCAGCTCCAACGGACAGGCCTACAATGAGCAGTTCTTC.

CDR3 in DNA: TGCGCCAGCACCCCGCTAGCGGGAGGGAACAATGAGCAGTACTTC. Protein: CASTPLAGGNNEQYF. The chain recombines TRBV5-1 with TRBJ2-1, with TRBD2 matching over 12 bases. Gene TRBJ2-7 matches the end of the DNA better, so the J call may be wrong. Germline CDR1 reads SGHRS; CDR2 reads YFSETQ. There are 15 residues in the CDR3.

The J gene is TRBJ1-1, the V gene TRBV7-9, with 10 bases matching TRBD1. In germline, CDR1 is SEHNR, CDR2 FQNEAQ (reference sequence). Unmatched junction bases numbered 5, after V lost 4 bases and J lost 3 bases. The CDR3 has 15 amino acids. CDR3 in DNA: TGTGCCAGCAGCTCCGGGACAGGGGCGTACACTGAAGCTTTCTTT. This codes for CASSSGTGAYTEAFF.

This clonotype was seen more than once but under ten times. The rearrangement links TRBV21-1 to TRBJ1-2; the D call of TRBD1 is as the table states it, not checked on the DNA. TRBV21-1 is an annotated pseudogene. The CDR3 is made up of 14 amino acids. DNA for the CDR3: TGTGCCAGCAGCAAACGTCGACAGAACTATGGCTACACCTTC. It translates to CASSKRRQNYGYTF.

This clonotype has more than one count but fewer than ten. The chain employs TRBV2 and TRBJ1-2, with unresolved D. The CDR3 length is 13 residues. Trimming shortened V by 6 bases and J by 4 bases, and 12 bases separated the two germline ends. Germline-derived CDR1 and CDR2 are SNHLY and FYNNEI. The CDR3, as DNA: TGTGCCAGCAGCGTGGACCTTATCTATGGCTACACCTTC. Translation gives CASSVDLIYGYTF.

This chain uses TRBV20-1 with TRBJ1-5, with a possible D match to TRBD1 (5 bases). Germline V lookup: CDR1 DFQATT, CDR2 SNEGSKA (reference sequence). The CDR3 runs to 15 residues. V was trimmed by 5 bases and J by 4 bases, leaving 18 bases between them. CDR3 region: CSAGKQEEGNQPQHF. CDR3 DNA: TGCAGTGCTGGCAAACAGGAGGAGGGGAATCAGCCCCAGCATTTT.

This clonotype was seen more than once but under ten times. CDR3 sequence: CASSPRLAGLPDTQYF. CDR3 coding DNA: TGTGCCAGCAGCCCCAGACTAGCCGGGTTACCAGATACGCAGTATTTT. The chain uses TRBV7-2 and TRBJ2-3, with TRBD2 matching 7 bases. The V and J ends lost 5 bases and 4 bases, in that order; junction bases with no gene match: 12. Germline lookup yields CDR1 SGHTA and CDR2 FQGNSA. The CDR3 totals 16 residues.

A note on this clonotype: A junction end diverges from the germline sequence, so it may reflect a read error. V gene TRBV27 combines with J gene TRBJ2-5, with TRBD2 matching 9 bases. Germline CDR1 MNHEY, CDR2 SMNVEV (reference sequence). The length of the CDR3 is 15 residues. CDR3 nucleotide sequence: TGTGTCAGCAGTTTTAAAGCGGGAGGAGGGGAGACCCAGTACTTC. Its translation is CVSSFKAGGGETQYF.

The chain combines TRBV29-1 with TRBJ2-5; 8 nucleotides align to TRBD2. The end of the DNA aligns better with TRBJ2-7, so the J call may be wrong. Germline CDR1 and CDR2: SQVTM and ANQGSEA. The CDR3 length is 13 residues. The CDR3 spells CSVADGRAYEQYF. CDR3 sequence (DNA): TGCAGCGTTGCGGACGGGAGGGCCTACGAGCAGTACTTC.

CDR3 residues: CASSSVGQNYNEQFF. CDR3 in DNA: TGTGCCAGCTCGTCCGTGGGACAGAACTACAATGAGCAGTTCTTC. This chain links TRBV9 with TRBJ2-1; 7 bases line up with TRBD1. The CDR3 has 15 residues. Germline CDR1 SGDLS, CDR2 YYNGEE. Trimming took 7 bases from V and 3 from J; bases not matched to a gene: 10.

This clonotype was seen only a few times. The chain combines TRBV12-3 or TRBV12-4 with TRBJ1-4; D is possibly TRBD1 (6 bases). Deletions cut 7 bases from V and 2 bases from J, with 14 bases between. This CDR3 has 15 residues. CDR3 DNA sequence: TGTGCCAGCACTGGGGGCGGGCAGACTAATGAAAAACTGTTTTTT. This gives the protein CASTGGGQTNEKLFF.